This T cell receptor beta chain was sequenced for a study of blood T cell repertoires in COVID-19. For the study at large: Acute and convalescent COVID-19 samples came from the United States, Italy and Spain. PBMCs, B-cell-depleted T cells, or T cells provided the cDNA or gDNA that made up the material.

Some clones are missing from TCRdb's copy, which holds only in-frame ones; the method was immunoSEQ multiplex PCR. This sample has about 390,000 clones, with roughly 86% found just once. CDR1 is LGHDT and CDR2 is YNNKEL in the germline V gene (reference sequence). V was clipped by 3 bases and J by 3 bases, with 11 bases between them. The CDR3 covers 14 residues. While infection was still active, Seattle patients were enrolled and then followed longitudinally. The sample comprised peripheral blood. This receptor was taken from an older woman with COVID-19, enrolled during active disease. The chain joins TRBV3-1 (or the pseudogene TRBV3-2) to TRBJ1-1; TRBD1 is a possible D gene (5 bases). This chain's CDR3 is CASSHQGWDTEAFF. The CDR3 coding sequence is TGTGCCAGCAGCCACCAGGGTTGGGACACTGAAGCTTTCTTT.